The clone carrying this T cell receptor beta chain was counted only a few times. Its antigen remains unidentified. The CDR3 contains 16 residues. The V end was cut by 5 bases, the J end by 0 bases, with 15 bases between. Germline-derived CDR1 and CDR2 are ENHRY and SYGVKD. Each CDR3 protein gets one entry after TCRdb re-called the RT-PCR reads with MiXCR. The sample lists some 500,000 distinct CDR3 sequences, 16% occurring once. The data stem from a study of response to subunit inactivated influenza vaccine. The study, taken as a whole, reports: The authors suggested that every seasonal influenza vaccination recruits few new T cells.

The J gene is TRBJ2-3, the V gene TRBV10-3; D possibly corresponds to TRBD2 (6 bases). This material consisted of CD4+ T cells sorted from PBMCs, taken 23 months after vaccination. The sequence was collected from a man aged 50 to 69 who received an inactivated influenza vaccine. CDR3 protein: CAISSSQLASTDTQYF. CDR3 bases: TGTGCCATCAGTTCCAGCCAACTAGCAAGCACAGATACGCAGTATTTT.